The clone carrying this T cell receptor beta chain was detected many times. Antigen: not known. The data belong to a study of early T cells in non-severe SARS-CoV-2 infection. About the research overall: Sequenced material consisted of bulk RNA (from unsorted whole blood), and chains were unpaired. Overall study findings and caveats: Sequences matched to VDJdb favored anti-spike CD8 responses, while private and CD4 specificities were missed.

MiXCR, run by TCRdb on the 5' RACE reads, gives a single entry per CDR3 protein. The data contain roughly 48,000 distinct CDR3 sequences, 5.6% of them singletons. CDR3 length: 15 residues. V gave up 0 bases and J gave up 6 bases; unmatched junction bases: 6. CDR1 is DFQATT and CDR2 is SNEGSKA in the germline V gene (reference sequence). The V gene is TRBV20-1, the J gene TRBJ2-2; TRBD1 matches at 8 bases. Specimen: whole blood. The sequence came from an adult who was a healthcare worker with PCR-confirmed SARS-CoV-2 infection or an uninfected control (not recorded which). The CDR3 DNA sequence: TGCAGTGCTAGAGATTTGGTACAGGGGGCCGGGGAGCTGTTTTTT. Amino acids: CSARDLVQGAGELFF.